The clone carrying this T cell receptor (beta chain) was seen ten or more times. The record originates from a study of T cells after yellow fever vaccination. Background on the study: For low cell numbers, libraries were made with SMART-Seq v4 Ultra Low Input.

TCRdb re-derived calls from the 5' RACE reads in MiXCR, one entry per CDR3 protein. Here the sample spans approximately 240,000 distinct CDR3 sequences, 3.6% being singletons. V was clipped by 1 base and J by 4 bases; unmatched bases: 10. This CDR3 region has 17 residues. Germline loops: CDR1 SGHAT, CDR2 FQNNGV. The gene calls are TRBV11-2 and TRBJ2-1; 7 bases are shared with TRBD2. The sequence derives from a man aged 18 to 29 who received the YFV17D yellow fever vaccine. Material: PBMCs, obtained 15 days after the yellow fever booster vaccination. The CDR3 loop reads CASSLVSFERGYNEQFF. CDR3 bases: TGTGCCAGCAGCTTAGTTAGTTTCGAGCGGGGTTACAATGAGCAGTTCTTC.